The 25 T cell receptor beta chains below were found in one sample sequenced in a study of shared clonotypes between healthy human individuals. Measured with immunoSEQ multiplex PCR; TCRdb has only the in-frame clones, and not every one. In the table there are under 650,000 clones, approximately 95% of which are singletons. The sample comprised naive CD4+ T cells sorted from blood. Subset given: CD45RA+ positively selected. These TCRs come from a woman aged 25 to 39 in good health.

This chain uses TRBV5-1 with TRBJ1-1, with D tentatively TRBD1 (6 bases). The length of the CDR3 is 14 residues. V was cut by 4 bases and J by 0 bases, with 10 bases left in between. Germline-derived CDR1 and CDR2 are SGHRS and YFSETQ. CDR3 in amino acids: CASSPGQMNTEAFF. CDR3 in DNA: TGCGCCAGCAGCCCCGGACAGATGAACACTGAAGCTTTCTTT. The whole variable domain, remainder taken from reference TRBV5-1 and TRBJ1-1, is KAGVTQTPRYLIKTRGQQVTLSCSPISGHRSVSWYQQTPGQGLQFLFEYFSETQRNKGNFPGRFSGRQFSNSRSEMNVSTLELGDSALYLCASSPGQMNTEAFFGQGTRLTVV.

The chain uses TRBV29-1 and TRBJ2-3; TRBD1 aligns across 7 bases. CDR3 length: 13 amino acids. Trimming at V came to 5 bases and at J to 3 bases, leaving 5 bases not matched to a gene. Germline V CDR1 and CDR2: SQVTM, ANQGSEA. The CDR3 DNA follows: TGCAGCGTTAAGGGACAGAAGACAGATACGCAGTATTTT. Its translation is CSVKGQKTDTQYF.

The J gene is TRBJ2-2, the V gene TRBV18; 8 nucleotides line up with TRBD1. V lost 5 bases, J lost 5 bases, and 10 bases stayed unmatched. The length of the CDR3 is 16 residues. Germline assignment: CDR1 KGHSH and CDR2 LQKENI. Here the CDR3 DNA reads TGTGCCAGCTCAGAACGACAGGGGATCGGAACCGGGGAGCTGTTTTTT. Protein product: CASSERQGIGTGELFF.

The V call is TRBV19, the J call TRBJ2-5; D gene ambiguous. The CDR3 totals 13 residues. The germline gives CDR1 LNHDA, CDR2 SQIVND (reference sequence). V lost 7 bases and J 1 base, leaving 10 bases between the germline ends. CDR3 nucleotide sequence: TGTGCCAGTAACCGACTGGGCCAAGAGACCCAGTACTTC. Translation gives CASNRLGQETQYF.

The CDR3 DNA reads TGTGCCAGCAGTCCGACCTCGTACGAGCAGTACTTC. Translation gives CASSPTSYEQYF. This rearrangement joins TRBV6-5 to TRBJ2-7; D ambiguous. Trimming took off 5 bases at V and 4 bases at J, with 9 bases between the two ends. CDR1 MNHEY and CDR2 SVGAGI come from the germline V gene. The length of the CDR3 is 12 residues.

The V gene is TRBV7-5, the J gene TRBJ1-2. TRBV7-5 is termed a pseudogene. The CDR3 is 11 amino acids. The CDR3 DNA reads as TGTGTCAGAAGCCTAGGGTGGGGCTACACCTTC. The encoded protein is CVRSLGWGYTF.

The gene calls are TRBV7-8 and TRBJ2-7; no clear D gene. The CDR3 totals 11 residues. Germline CDR1 SGHVS, CDR2 FQNEAQ. V shed 4 bases and J shed 2 bases, with 3 bases lying between them. CDR3 bases: TGTGCCAGCAGCTCCCCCTACGAGCAGTACTTC. This codes for CASSSPYEQYF.

CDR3: CASSQDQGAPQPQHF. The DNA for the CDR3 is TGCGCCAGCAGCCAAGATCAGGGGGCGCCTCAGCCCCAGCATTTT. The chain combines TRBV4-1 with TRBJ1-5; 8 nucleotides align to TRBD1. CDR1 and CDR2 from the germline V gene are MGHRA and YSYEKL. This CDR3 spans 15 amino acids. J gave up 6 bases and V 0 bases, and 4 bases lay outside the gene matches.

This clone has only one observation. V is TRBV15 and J is TRBJ2-3; D may match TRBD1 or TRBD2 (6 bases each). V lost 1 base and J lost 5, with 16 bases in between. Germline CDR1 is LNHNV and CDR2 is YYDKDF (reference sequence). The CDR3 extends over 16 amino acids. The CDR3 nucleotides are TGTGCCACCAGCAGAGCTCGCGGAGGGGGTAGAGATACGCAGTATTTT. Protein: CATSRARGGGRDTQYF.

This clone was counted a single time. This CDR3 is CASSIKTSGRINEQFF. The CDR3 DNA follows: TGTGCCAGCAGTATAAAGACTAGCGGGAGGATCAATGAGCAGTTCTTC. The chain employs TRBV27 and TRBJ2-1; TRBD2 matches 13 bases. Germline lookup yields CDR1 MNHEY and CDR2 SMNVEV (reference sequence). There are 16 residues in the CDR3. V gave up 5 bases and J gave up 6 bases; unmatched junction bases: 7.

The chain links TRBV6-5 to TRBJ1-5, with D hard to call. Germline V gives CDR1 MNHEY, CDR2 SVGAGI. V lost 6 bases to trimming and J lost 6 bases, with 6 bases between them. The CDR3 spans 11 residues. CDR3 in amino acids: CASRMGQPQHF. The CDR3 DNA reads as TGTGCCAGCAGGATGGGTCAGCCCCAGCATTTT.

For the CDR3, the DNA is TGTGCCAGTAGTAGGCTAGCGGGAGGGCCATTTGGTTACAATGAGCAGTTCTTC. It codes for CASSRLAGGPFGYNEQFF. This chain connects TRBV19 to TRBJ2-1, with 12 positions matching TRBD2. The trim removed 4 bases at V and 4 bases at J, leaving 11 bases unmatched. The CDR3 runs 18 residues. The germline gives CDR1 LNHDA, CDR2 SQIVND (reference sequence).

The chain couples TRBV7-9 to TRBJ2-2; 8 positions agree with TRBD1. CDR1 is SEHNR and CDR2 is FQNEAQ in the germline V gene (reference sequence). This CDR3 spans 16 amino acids. V lost 5 bases and J lost 3; bases outside the gene matches: 8. The CDR3 region has the DNA TGTGCCAGCAGCCCTCGGACAGGGTCGGACACCGGGGAGCTGTTTTTT. Amino acids: CASSPRTGSDTGELFF.

This chain links TRBV19 with TRBJ1-4; 8 positions agree with TRBD1. CDR3 size: 13 residues. Germline V gene sequence: CDR1 LNHDA, CDR2 SQIVND (reference sequence). Trimming took 6 bases from V and 6 from J; bases not matched to a gene: 3. The CDR3 region is CASRGQGYEKLFF. CDR3 coding DNA: TGTGCCAGTAGAGGACAGGGATATGAAAAACTGTTTTTT.

The rearrangement joins TRBV18 to TRBJ2-5, with 14 positions matching TRBD2. The J call may be faulty, since TRBJ2-7 better matches the DNA end. The CDR3 loop spans 15 amino acids. The germline V gene has CDR1 KGHSH and CDR2 LQKENI. Here the CDR3 reads CASSPPGLAGVEQYF. CDR3 sequence (DNA): TGTGCCAGCTCACCCCCGGGACTAGCGGGAGTCGAGCAGTACTTC.

The V and J genes are TRBV6-5 and TRBJ1-1; D gene uncertain. The germline V gene encodes CDR1 MNHEY and CDR2 SVGAGI. The CDR3 is 13 amino acids. The V and J ends lost 0 bases and 8 bases respectively, with 10 bases between them. CDR3 loop: CASSYSGAEEAFF. The CDR3 bases are TGTGCCAGCAGTTACTCGGGAGCGGAAGAAGCTTTCTTT.

The chain is built from TRBV19 and TRBJ2-7, with a possible D match to TRBD2 (6 bases). V lost 1 base and J 0 bases, leaving 13 bases between the germline ends. Germline V CDR1 and CDR2: LNHDA, SQIVND (reference sequence). The length of the CDR3 is 16 residues. The CDR3, as DNA: TGTGCCAGTAGTATAGTTGGCGGGGCTTTCTCCTACGAGCAGTACTTC. This codes for CASSIVGGAFSYEQYF. Full variable domain (rest looked up from reference TRBV19 and TRBJ2-7): DGGITQSPKYLFRKEGQNVTLSCEQNLNHDAMYWYRQDPGQGLRLIYYSQIVNDFQKGDIAEGYSVSREKKESFPLTVTSAQKNPTAFYLCASSIVGGAFSYEQYFGPGTRLTVT.

This rearrangement joins TRBV5-6 to TRBJ2-3; the D gene is possibly TRBD1 (6 bases). This CDR3 comprises 14 residues. Germline V gives CDR1 SGHDT, CDR2 YYEEEE. V lost 0 bases to trimming and J lost 4 bases, with 9 bases between them. The CDR3 DNA reads as TGTGCCAGCAGCTTGGAACAGGGCGCAGATACGCAGTATTTT. This encodes CASSLEQGADTQYF.

The V gene is TRBV2, the J gene TRBJ2-5, with D unresolved. The J call is in doubt because the DNA end fits TRBJ2-7 better. Germline V gene lookup returns CDR1 SNHLY and CDR2 FYNNEI. The CDR3 covers 15 residues. The CDR3: CASRHGQESSYEQYF. The CDR3 bases are TGTGCCAGCAGACATGGTCAGGAGAGCTCCTACGAGCAGTACTTC.

This sequence joins TRBV18 and TRBJ2-7; 7 bases are shared with TRBD2. Germline lookup yields CDR1 KGHSH and CDR2 LQKENI. V gave up 4 bases and J gave up 2 bases; unmatched junction bases: 5. CDR3 length equals 14 residues. This CDR3 reads CASSQRDGPYEQYF. As DNA, the CDR3 is TGTGCCAGCTCACAGCGGGACGGTCCCTACGAGCAGTACTTC. The whole variable domain, remainder taken from reference TRBV18 and TRBJ2-7, is NAGVMQNPRHLVRRRGQEARLRCSPMKGHSHVYWYRQLPEEGLKFMVYLQKENIIDESGMPKERFSAEFPKEGPSILRIQQVVRGDSAAYFCASSQRDGPYEQYFGPGTRLTVT.

This chain links TRBV11-2 with TRBJ1-2; 7 bases are a match to TRBD1. The CDR3 covers 14 residues. The germline V gene encodes CDR1 SGHAT and CDR2 FQNNGV. The junction had 11 bases not matched to a gene; V was cut back by 5 bases and J by 8 bases. The CDR3 DNA is TGTGCCAGCAGCCCAAACCGGGACAGAAGAGGCTACACCTTC. It encodes CASSPNRDRRGYTF.

This chain joins TRBV2 and TRBJ2-5; TRBD2 agrees at 8 bases. The J call may be faulty, since TRBJ2-7 better matches the DNA end. Germline V CDR1 and CDR2: SNHLY, FYNNEI. The CDR3 runs 12 residues. CDR3 in amino acids: CASSSGRNEQYF. The DNA for the CDR3 is TGTGCCAGCAGTAGCGGGAGAAACGAGCAGTACTTC.

The V gene is TRBV18, the J gene TRBJ2-3; no firm D call. The V end was cut by 1 base, the J end by 2 bases, with 7 bases between. The CDR3 length is 14 residues. Germline lookup yields CDR1 KGHSH and CDR2 LQKENI. The CDR3 reads CASSPLAYTDTQYF. The CDR3 nucleotides read TGTGCCAGCTCACCACTAGCTTACACAGATACGCAGTATTTT.

This clone appeared once. The chain employs TRBV28 and TRBJ1-6; TRBD1 matches 7 bases. The CDR3 is made up of 16 amino acids. Germline-derived CDR1 and CDR2 are MDHEN and SYDVKM. Unmatched junction bases numbered 8, after V lost 5 bases and J lost 4 bases. The CDR3 is CASSLPPGQYNSPLHF. The CDR3 nucleotides are TGTGCCAGCAGTCTACCTCCGGGACAGTATAATTCACCCCTCCACTTT. The whole variable domain, filled in from reference TRBV28 and TRBJ1-6, reads DVKVTQSSRYLVKRTGEKVFLECVQDMDHENMFWYRQDPGLGLRLIYFSYDVKMKEKGDIPEGYSVSREKKERFSLILESASTNQTSMYLCASSLPPGQYNSPLHFGNGTRLTVT.

The chain employs TRBV6-5 and TRBJ1-2, with 7 bases aligning to TRBD1. The CDR3 contains 14 residues. Germline V lookup: CDR1 MNHEY, CDR2 SVGAGI. Unmatched junction bases numbered 6, after V lost 6 bases and J lost 2 bases. The CDR3 protein is CASRNPRGNYGYTF. The CDR3 DNA follows: TGTGCCAGCAGAAATCCCAGGGGGAACTATGGCTACACCTTC.